The 15 T cell receptor beta chains below come from one sample, sequenced in a study of T cell responses to AZD1222 COVID-19 vaccine. The table came from immunoSEQ multiplex PCR; TCRdb's copy has only in-frame clones and leaves some out. In the table there are about 140,000 clones, 88% of which are singletons. The sequencing used peripheral blood, collected 28 days after the second AZD1222 dose. The source of these receptors is an adult who received the AZD1222 COVID-19 vaccine.

The J gene is TRBJ2-7, the V gene TRBV7-9; TRBD2 agrees at 10 bases. This CDR3 has 14 residues. The J segment lost 4 bases and the V segment lost 5 bases, leaving 5 bases of the junction unmatched. Germline values: CDR1 SEHNR, CDR2 FQNEAQ (reference sequence). The CDR3 coding sequence is TGTGCCAGCAGCCAAACTAGCGGGATGTACGAGCAGTACTTC. Translated, it gives CASSQTSGMYEQYF.

In this sample, this clone turned up a few times. The gene calls are TRBV5-1 and TRBJ2-7; weak D call: TRBD2 (5 bases). Trimming took off 5 bases at V and 6 bases at J, with 9 bases between the two ends. The CDR3 extends over 11 amino acids. Germline V gives CDR1 SGHRS, CDR2 YFSETQ. CDR3 sequence (DNA): TGCGCCAGCAGGGCGGCGGGCGAGCAGTACTTC. This sequence encodes CASRAAGEQYF.

V usage is TRBV4-1 and J usage is TRBJ2-7, with 10 bases that match TRBD1. CDR1 MGHRA and CDR2 YSYEKL come from the germline V gene. Trimming cost V 4 bases and J 2 bases; bases outside gene matches: 2. CDR3 length: 14 residues. CDR3 nucleotides: TGCGCCAGCAGCCCCGGACAGGGGGCCTACGAGCAGTACTTC. Its protein product is CASSPGQGAYEQYF.

V and J are TRBV5-6 and TRBJ2-5; possible D gene TRBD1, 6 bases. CDR1 SGHDT and CDR2 YYEEEE come from the germline V gene. The CDR3 sequence is 16 residues long. V lost 3 bases, J lost 7 bases, and 22 bases lay in between. The CDR3 sequence is CASSYTTVQGPGTQYF. CDR3 in DNA: TGTGCCAGCAGCTATACTACAGTACAGGGCCCAGGGACCCAGTACTTC.

This CDR3 reads CASSLDRGILQTRLEQYF. For the CDR3, the DNA is TGTGCCAGCAGTTTGGACAGGGGCATTCTTCAGACTAGACTAGAGCAGTACTTC. The chain has TRBV28 and TRBJ2-7, with 9 positions matching TRBD1. The CDR3 runs 18 residues. The germline V gene encodes CDR1 MDHEN and CDR2 SYDVKM. V lost 3 bases to trimming and J lost 7 bases; unmatched junction nucleotides: 19.

This clone was seen more than once but under ten times. The CDR3 DNA reads TGTGCCAGCAGTTTTCCTGGGACTAGCGGACAAGAGACCCAGTACTTC. This translates into CASSFPGTSGQETQYF. J is TRBJ2-5 and V is TRBV28, with TRBD2 identical over 11 bases. This CDR3 has 16 amino acids. V was clipped by 3 bases and J by 2 bases; unmatched bases: 5. Germline assignment: CDR1 MDHEN and CDR2 SYDVKM. Full variable domain (missing parts from reference TRBV28 and TRBJ2-5): DVKVTQSSRYLVKRTGEKVFLECVQDMDHENMFWYRQDPGLGLRLIYFSYDVKMKEKGDIPEGYSVSREKKERFSLILESASTNQTSMYLCASSFPGTSGQETQYFGPGTRLLVL.

This rearrangement joins TRBV6-1 to TRBJ2-6; D is unclear. V lost 3 bases and J lost 0, with 6 bases in between. The CDR3 extends over 15 amino acids. Germline CDR1 MNHNS, CDR2 SASEGT. CDR3 DNA: TGTGCCAGCAGTGAGATGGGCTCTGGGGCCAACGTCCTGACTTTC. Translation gives CASSEMGSGANVLTF.

J is TRBJ2-2 and V is TRBV28; 15 nucleotides line up with TRBD2. With 0 bases clipped from V and 6 bases from J, the junction kept 2 bases outside the gene matches. From germline, CDR1 is MDHEN and CDR2 SYDVKM. The CDR3 extends over 17 amino acids. This CDR3 reads CASSLWGLAGGPGELFF. Written as DNA, the CDR3 is TGTGCCAGCAGTTTATGGGGACTAGCGGGGGGCCCCGGGGAGCTGTTTTTT.

The CDR3 bases are TGTGCCATCAGTGTCCTGAACGGGCTGAGGACTGGAAACACCATATATTTT. It translates to CAISVLNGLRTGNTIYF. This chain links TRBV10-3 with TRBJ1-3, with unresolved D. The V gene's germline CDR1 is ENHRY and CDR2 SYGVKD. The CDR3 is made up of 17 amino acids. V was pared by 4 bases and J by 2 bases, with 18 bases between.

J is TRBJ1-3 and V is TRBV3-1 (or the pseudogene TRBV3-2); the match to TRBD1 covers 8 bases. The CDR3 length is 12 residues. V was pared by 11 bases and J by 8 bases, with 8 bases of the junction left unmatched. Per the germline V gene, CDR1 is LGHDT and CDR2 is YNNKEL (reference sequence). CDR3 loop: CASGGAGYTIYF. The CDR3 DNA is TGTGCCTCAGGGGGCGCTGGGTACACCATATATTTT.

The chain carries TRBV5-1 and TRBJ2-3; no clear D. The V gene's germline CDR1 is SGHRS and CDR2 YFSETQ. The CDR3 is made up of 12 amino acids. The V gene lost 1 base and the J gene lost 3 bases, with 3 bases spanning the gap. CDR3: CASSLLTDTQYF. The CDR3 DNA sequence: TGCGCCAGCAGCTTGCTAACAGATACGCAGTATTTT.

This clone came up once. The genes are TRBV7-2 and TRBJ2-7; TRBD2 matches at 14 bases. The CDR3 consists of 15 residues. Trimming took 2 bases from V and 4 from J; bases not matched to a gene: 1. The germline CDR1 and CDR2 sequences are SGHTA and FQGNSA. CDR3 protein: CASSLWTSGGYEQYF. The CDR3 DNA follows: TGTGCCAGCAGCTTATGGACTAGCGGGGGGTACGAGCAGTACTTC.

This chain joins TRBV30 and TRBJ1-2; TRBD1 matches at 7 bases. The CDR3 sequence is 14 residues long. Trimming removed 2 bases from V and 8 bases from J; junction bases left unmatched: 11. Germline V gene lookup returns CDR1 GTSNPN and CDR2 SVGIG (reference sequence). The CDR3 loop reads CAWSNPLRGPGYTF. The DNA of the CDR3 is TGTGCCTGGAGTAACCCCCTGAGGGGGCCCGGCTACACCTTC. The full variable domain, in which reference TRBV30 and TRBJ1-2 provide the parts outside the CDR3, is SQTIHQWPATLVQPVGSPLSLECTVEGTSNPNLYWYRQAAGRGLQLLFYSVGIGQISSEVPQNLSASRPQDRQFILSSKKLLLSDSGFYLCAWSNPLRGPGYTFGSGTRLTVV.

The V call is TRBV11-2, the J call TRBJ1-1, with TRBD1 matching over 9 bases. V was clipped by 5 bases and J by 1 base; unmatched bases: 5. The CDR3 totals 15 residues. Germline V lookup: CDR1 SGHAT, CDR2 FQNNGV. CDR3 sequence: CASSPIQGANTEAFF. Here the CDR3 DNA reads TGTGCCAGCAGCCCGATACAGGGGGCGAACACTGAAGCTTTCTTT.

The chain uses TRBV7-2 and TRBJ2-7; D is unclear. Between the trimmed V and J ends, which lost 5 bases and 0 bases, there was a span of 5 bases. Germline-derived CDR1 and CDR2 are SGHTA and FQGNSA. The CDR3 covers 12 residues. The CDR3 coding sequence is TGTGCCAGCAGCCGGAGCTCCTACGAGCAGTACTTC. The encoded protein is CASSRSSYEQYF.